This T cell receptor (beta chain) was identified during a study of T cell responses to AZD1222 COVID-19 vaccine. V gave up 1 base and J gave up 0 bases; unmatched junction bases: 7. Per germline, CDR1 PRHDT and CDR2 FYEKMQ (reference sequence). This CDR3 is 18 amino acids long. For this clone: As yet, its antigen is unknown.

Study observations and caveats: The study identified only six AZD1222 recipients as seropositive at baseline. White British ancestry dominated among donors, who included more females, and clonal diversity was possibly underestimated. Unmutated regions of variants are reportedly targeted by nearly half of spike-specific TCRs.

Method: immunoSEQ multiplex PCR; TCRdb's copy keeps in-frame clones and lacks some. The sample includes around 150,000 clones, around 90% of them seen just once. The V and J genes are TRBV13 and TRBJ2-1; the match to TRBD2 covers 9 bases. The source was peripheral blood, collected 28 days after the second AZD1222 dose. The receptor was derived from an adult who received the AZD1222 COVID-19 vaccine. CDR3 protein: CASSLDPLAGSSYNEQFF. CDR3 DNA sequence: TGTGCCAGCAGCTTAGACCCACTAGCGGGTAGCTCCTACAATGAGCAGTTCTTC.